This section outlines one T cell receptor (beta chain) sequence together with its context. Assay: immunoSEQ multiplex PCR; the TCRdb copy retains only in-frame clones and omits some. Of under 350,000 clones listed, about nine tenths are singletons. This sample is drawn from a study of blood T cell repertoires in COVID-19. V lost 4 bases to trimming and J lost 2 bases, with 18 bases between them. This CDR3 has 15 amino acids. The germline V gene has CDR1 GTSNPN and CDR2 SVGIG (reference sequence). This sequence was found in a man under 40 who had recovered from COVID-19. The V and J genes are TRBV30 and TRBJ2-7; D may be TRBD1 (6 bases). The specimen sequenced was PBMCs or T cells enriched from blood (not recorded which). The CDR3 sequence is CAWIQASGTPYEQYF. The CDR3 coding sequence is TGTGCCTGGATTCAGGCCTCCGGGACACCCTACGAGCAGTACTTC.